Below are 6 T cell receptor beta chains sequenced from a single sample in a study of spatial heterogeneity in lung cancer. The time point here: sample taken at primary tumor resection. TCRdb redid the calling of the 5' RACE reads with MiXCR, one entry per CDR3 protein. The sample holds tens of thousands of distinct CDR3 sequences, approximately 12% seen once. The sequences come from PBMCs, collected at surgery. The receptors derive from a male donor with early-stage non-small cell lung cancer.

In this sample, this clonotype turned up many times. The chain combines TRBV5-1 with TRBJ1-4, with 9 bases matching TRBD1. CDR3 length: 15 amino acids. Germline V gives CDR1 SGHRS, CDR2 YFSETQ. V was pared by 4 bases and J by 7 bases, with 8 bases of the junction left unmatched. CDR3 sequence (DNA): TGCGCCAGCAGCCTAGGACAGGGGACGGGTGAAAAACTGTTTTTT. Translating gives CASSLGQGTGEKLFF.

This clonotype was observed at least ten times. The rearrangement joins TRBV29-1 to TRBJ2-1; D may be TRBD2 (6 bases). This CDR3 contains 14 residues. Germline CDR1 and CDR2: SQVTM and ANQGSEA. Trimming took off 8 bases at V and 0 bases at J, with 14 bases between the two ends. The CDR3 loop is CSTRDGSSYNEQFF. CDR3 in DNA: TGCAGCACGCGGGACGGGAGCTCCTACAATGAGCAGTTCTTC.

This clonotype has only a few counts. This chain joins TRBV11-1 and TRBJ2-1, with 13 bases that match TRBD2. Germline values: CDR1 SGHAT, CDR2 FQDESV (reference sequence). CDR3 length equals 17 residues. The V and J ends lost 1 base and 7 bases, in that order; junction bases with no gene match: 7. The CDR3 loop is CASSLGGLAGAYNEQFF. Written as DNA, the CDR3 is TGTGCCAGCAGCTTAGGAGGACTAGCGGGAGCTTATAATGAGCAGTTCTTC.

This clonotype occurred many times. The rearrangement uses TRBV7-3 and TRBJ2-5; 9 nucleotides align to TRBD1. Germline values: CDR1 SGHTA, CDR2 FQGTGA. This CDR3 is built from 15 residues. With V trimmed by 5 bases and J by 4 bases, 8 bases remained unmatched. The DNA of the CDR3 is TGTGCCAGCAGCCCAACGGGACAGGGATTAGAGACCCAGTACTTC. This codes for CASSPTGQGLETQYF.

The chain employs TRBV10-3 and TRBJ1-5; possible D gene TRBD1, 6 bases. Between the trimmed V and J ends, which lost 4 bases and 5 bases, there was a span of 9 bases. Germline CDR1 ENHRY, CDR2 SYGVKD. CDR3 length: 13 amino acids. CDR3 region: CAISGQVDQPQHF. In DNA, the CDR3 is TGTGCCATCAGTGGACAGGTGGATCAGCCCCAGCATTTT.

The J gene is TRBJ1-4, the V gene TRBV4-1, with 7 bases identical to TRBD1. The germline V gene encodes CDR1 MGHRA and CDR2 YSYEKL. With 8 bases clipped from V and 8 bases from J, the junction kept 2 bases outside the gene matches. CDR3 length equals 11 residues. The CDR3 nucleotides are TGCGCCAGCTCAGGGGGAGAAAAACTGTTTTTT. The encoded protein is CASSGGEKLFF.